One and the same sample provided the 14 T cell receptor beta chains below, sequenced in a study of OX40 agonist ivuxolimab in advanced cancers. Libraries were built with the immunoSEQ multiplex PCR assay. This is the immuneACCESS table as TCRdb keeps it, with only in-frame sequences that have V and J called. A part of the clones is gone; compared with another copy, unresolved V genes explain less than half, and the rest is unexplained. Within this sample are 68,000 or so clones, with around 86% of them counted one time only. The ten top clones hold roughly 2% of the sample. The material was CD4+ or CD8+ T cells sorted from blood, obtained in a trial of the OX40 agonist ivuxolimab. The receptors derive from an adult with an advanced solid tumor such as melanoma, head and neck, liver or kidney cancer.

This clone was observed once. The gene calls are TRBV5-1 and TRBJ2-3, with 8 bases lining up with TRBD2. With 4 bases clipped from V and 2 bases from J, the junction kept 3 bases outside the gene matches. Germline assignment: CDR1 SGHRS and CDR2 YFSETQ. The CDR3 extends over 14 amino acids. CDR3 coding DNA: TGCGCCAGCAGCGTAGCGGGGTTCACAGATACGCAGTATTTT. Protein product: CASSVAGFTDTQYF.

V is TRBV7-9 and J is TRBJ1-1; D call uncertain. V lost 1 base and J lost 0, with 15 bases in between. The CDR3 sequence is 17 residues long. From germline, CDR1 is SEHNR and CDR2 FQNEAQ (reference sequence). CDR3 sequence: CASSLGVADQMNTEAFF. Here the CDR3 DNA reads TGTGCCAGCAGCTTAGGGGTAGCCGACCAAATGAACACTGAAGCTTTCTTT.

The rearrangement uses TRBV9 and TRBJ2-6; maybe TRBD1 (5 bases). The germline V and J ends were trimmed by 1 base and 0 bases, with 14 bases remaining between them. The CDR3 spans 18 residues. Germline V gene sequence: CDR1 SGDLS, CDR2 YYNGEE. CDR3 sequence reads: CASSVTQGSGSGANVLTF. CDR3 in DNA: TGTGCCAGCAGCGTAACCCAGGGATCAGGCTCTGGGGCCAACGTCCTGACTTTC. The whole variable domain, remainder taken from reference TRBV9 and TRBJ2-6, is DSGVTQTPKHLITATGQRVTLRCSPRSGDLSVYWYQQSLDQGLQFLIQYYNGEERAKGNILERFSAQQFPDLHSELNLSSLELGDSALYFCASSVTQGSGSGANVLTFGAGSRLTVL.

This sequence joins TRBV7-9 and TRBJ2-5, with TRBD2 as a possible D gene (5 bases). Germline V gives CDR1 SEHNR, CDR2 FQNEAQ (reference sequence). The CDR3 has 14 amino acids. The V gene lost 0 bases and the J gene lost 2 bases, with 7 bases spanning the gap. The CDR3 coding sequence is TGTGCCAGCAGCTTAGCCGGGGATCAAGAGACCCAGTACTTC. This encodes CASSLAGDQETQYF.

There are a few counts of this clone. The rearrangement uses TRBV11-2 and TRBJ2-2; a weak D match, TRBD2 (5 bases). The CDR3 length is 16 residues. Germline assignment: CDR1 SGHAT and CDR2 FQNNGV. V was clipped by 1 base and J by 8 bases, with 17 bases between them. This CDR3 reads CASSLVGWRNRGELFF. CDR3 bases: TGTGCCAGCAGCTTAGTGGGGTGGAGGAACAGAGGGGAGCTGTTTTTT.

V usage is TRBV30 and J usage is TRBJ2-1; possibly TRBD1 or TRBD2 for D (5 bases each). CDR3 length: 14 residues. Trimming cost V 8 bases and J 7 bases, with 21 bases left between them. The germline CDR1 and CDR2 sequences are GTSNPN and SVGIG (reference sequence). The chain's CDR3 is CAREARGPTNEQFF. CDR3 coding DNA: TGTGCCCGAGAGGCCCGGGGCCCGACGAATGAGCAGTTCTTC.

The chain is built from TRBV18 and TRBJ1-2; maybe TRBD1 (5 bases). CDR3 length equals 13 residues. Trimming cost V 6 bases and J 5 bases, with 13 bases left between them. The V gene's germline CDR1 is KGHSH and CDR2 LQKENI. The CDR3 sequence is CASSYDQGYGYTF. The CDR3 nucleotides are TGTGCCAGCTCCTACGACCAGGGATATGGCTACACCTTC. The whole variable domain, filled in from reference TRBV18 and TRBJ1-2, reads NAGVMQNPRHLVRRRGQEARLRCSPMKGHSHVYWYRQLPEEGLKFMVYLQKENIIDESGMPKERFSAEFPKEGPSILRIQQVVRGDSAAYFCASSYDQGYGYTFGSGTRLTVV.

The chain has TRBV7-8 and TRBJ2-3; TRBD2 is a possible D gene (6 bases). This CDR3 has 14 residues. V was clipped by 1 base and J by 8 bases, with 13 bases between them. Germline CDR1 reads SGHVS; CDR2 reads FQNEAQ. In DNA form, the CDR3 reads TGTGCCAGCAGCTTAGGCTTAGAAGCGGGTACGCAGTATTTT. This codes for CASSLGLEAGTQYF.

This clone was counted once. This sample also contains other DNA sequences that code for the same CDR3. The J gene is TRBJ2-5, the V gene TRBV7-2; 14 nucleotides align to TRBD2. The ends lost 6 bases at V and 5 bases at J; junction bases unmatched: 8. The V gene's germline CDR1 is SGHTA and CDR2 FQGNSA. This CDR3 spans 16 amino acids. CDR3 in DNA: TGTGCCAGCAGTCTTGGACTAGCGGGGGGACGGGAGACCCAGTACTTC. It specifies CASSLGLAGGRETQYF.

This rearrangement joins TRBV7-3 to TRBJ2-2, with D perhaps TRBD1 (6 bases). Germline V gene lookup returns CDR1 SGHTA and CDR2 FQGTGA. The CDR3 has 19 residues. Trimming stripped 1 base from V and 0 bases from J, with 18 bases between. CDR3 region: CASSLSPTRDTANTGELFF. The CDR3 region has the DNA TGTGCCAGCAGCTTAAGTCCCACTAGGGACACGGCGAACACCGGGGAGCTGTTTTTT. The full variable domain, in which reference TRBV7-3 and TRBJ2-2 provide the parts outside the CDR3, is GAGVSQTPSNKVTEKGKYVELRCDPISGHTALYWYRQSLGQGPEFLIYFQGTGAADDSGLPNDRFFAVRPEGSVSTLKIQRTERGDSAVYLCASSLSPTRDTANTGELFFGEGSRLTVL.

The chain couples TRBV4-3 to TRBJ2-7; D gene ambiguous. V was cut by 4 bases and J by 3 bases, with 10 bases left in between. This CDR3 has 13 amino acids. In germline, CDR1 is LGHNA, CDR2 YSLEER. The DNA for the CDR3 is TGCGCCAGCAGCCCGGACCAATACTACGAGCAGTACTTC. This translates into CASSPDQYYEQYF.

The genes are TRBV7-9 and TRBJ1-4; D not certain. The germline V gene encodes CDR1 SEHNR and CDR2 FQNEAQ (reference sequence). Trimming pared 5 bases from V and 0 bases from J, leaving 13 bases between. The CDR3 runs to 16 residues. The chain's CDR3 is CASSQELLPTNEKLFF. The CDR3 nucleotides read TGTGCCAGCAGCCAGGAGTTACTTCCAACTAATGAAAAACTGTTTTTT. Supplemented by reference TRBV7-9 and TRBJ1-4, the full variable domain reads DTGVSQNPRHKITKRGQNVTFRCDPISEHNRLYWYRQTLGQGPEFLTYFQNEAQLEKSRLLSDRFSAERPKGSFSTLEIQRTEQGDSAMYLCASSQELLPTNEKLFFGSGTQLSVL.

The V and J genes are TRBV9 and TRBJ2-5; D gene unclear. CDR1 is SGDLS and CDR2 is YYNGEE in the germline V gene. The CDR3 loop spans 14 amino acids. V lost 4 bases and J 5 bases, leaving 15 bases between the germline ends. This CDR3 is CASSYHGKGETQYF. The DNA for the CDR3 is TGTGCCAGCAGCTACCACGGTAAAGGGGAGACCCAGTACTTC.

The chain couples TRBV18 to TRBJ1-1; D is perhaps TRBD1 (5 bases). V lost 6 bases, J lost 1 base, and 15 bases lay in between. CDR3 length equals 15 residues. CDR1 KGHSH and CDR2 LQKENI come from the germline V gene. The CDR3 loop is CASSPGGGQNTEAFF. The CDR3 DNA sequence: TGTGCCAGCTCCCCCGGGGGTGGACAGAACACTGAAGCTTTCTTT.